Each of the 15 T cell receptor beta chains below was sequenced from the same sample in a study of T cells after yellow fever vaccination. TCRdb called the 5' RACE reads again in MiXCR, with one record for every CDR3 protein. The data show hundreds of thousands of distinct CDR3 sequences, with roughly an eighth seen just once and around 14% held by the top ten. The material sequenced was PBMCs, taken on the day of the yellow fever booster vaccination. These receptor sequences come from a man aged 25-45 years who received the YFV17D yellow fever vaccine.

This clonotype was detected many times. The chain joins TRBV5-4 to TRBJ2-2; 7 bases match TRBD2. Germline trimming cut 0 bases from V and 7 bases from J; bases unmatched to any gene: 15. CDR3 length: 18 residues. Germline assignment: CDR1 SGHNT and CDR2 YYREEE (reference sequence). CDR3 DNA sequence: TGTGCCAGCAGCTTGGCCTCACGCGGGGGAAAAGGATACGGGGAGCTGTTTTTT. Translated, it gives CASSLASRGGKGYGELFF. The full variable domain, its missing parts supplied by reference TRBV5-4 and TRBJ2-2, is ETGVTQSPTHLIKTRGQQVTLRCSSQSGHNTVSWYQQALGQGPQFIFQYYREEENGRGNFPPRFSGLQFPNYSSELNVNALELDDSALYLCASSLASRGGKGYGELFFGEGSRLTVL.

This clonotype came up a few times. This chain links TRBV12-3 or TRBV12-4 with TRBJ1-1, with D unresolved. The V end lost 6 bases, the J end lost 1 base, and 12 bases lay between the germline ends. This CDR3 comprises 14 residues. The CDR3 region is CASSHSGANTEAFF. CDR3 coding DNA: TGTGCCAGCAGCCACTCCGGTGCGAACACTGAAGCTTTCTTT.

A few counts support this clonotype. The chain joins TRBV7-2 to TRBJ2-1, with a tentative D call TRBD2 (6 bases). Germline values: CDR1 SGHTA, CDR2 FQGNSA. This CDR3 has 14 residues. V was pared by 6 bases and J by 1 base, with 10 bases between. The CDR3 DNA sequence: TGTGCCAGCAGTGGGGACTCTTCCTACAATGAGCAGTTCTTC. Translation gives CASSGDSSYNEQFF.

This clonotype came up a few times. V is TRBV12-3 or TRBV12-4 and J is TRBJ1-4, with 10 bases matching TRBD1. After removal of 10 bases from V and 8 bases from J, the junction contained 10 bases not matched to a gene. This CDR3 spans 14 amino acids. CDR3 loop: CAISFRDRGEKLFF. Here the CDR3 DNA reads TGTGCCATCTCGTTCCGGGACAGGGGCGAAAAACTGTTTTTT.

This clonotype was recorded at least ten times. CDR3 nucleotide sequence: TGTGCCAGCAGTTTATCGAGGGGGGCTTACGAGCAGTACTTC. Translated: CASSLSRGAYEQYF. J is TRBJ2-7 and V is TRBV27, with D possibly called TRBD1 or TRBD2 (6 bases each). Trimming shortened V by 0 bases and J by 4 bases, and 10 bases separated the two germline ends. In germline, CDR1 is MNHEY, CDR2 SMNVEV (reference sequence). The CDR3 is 14 residues long.

The chain is built from TRBV29-1 and TRBJ2-1; 9 bases align to TRBD2. Trimming cost V 0 bases and J 4 bases; bases outside gene matches: 4. The length of the CDR3 is 15 residues. Germline CDR1 is SQVTM and CDR2 is ANQGSEA. The CDR3 sequence: CSVEDPLAGYNEQFF. The CDR3 bases are TGCAGCGTTGAAGATCCCCTAGCGGGATACAATGAGCAGTTCTTC.

This chain uses TRBV20-1 with TRBJ2-5; unclear D gene. CDR3 length: 13 residues. V lost 0 bases and J 10 bases, leaving 15 bases between the germline ends. The germline V gene encodes CDR1 DFQATT and CDR2 SNEGSKA (reference sequence). This CDR3 reads CSARDGPSLGQYF. CDR3 DNA sequence: TGCAGTGCTAGAGATGGTCCATCACTGGGCCAGTACTTC.

Remarks on this clonotype: This may come from a read error, since a much larger clone is one base off. V usage is TRBV19 and J usage is TRBJ1-1; 7 bases line up with TRBD1. Germline CDR1 is LNHDA and CDR2 is SQIVND (reference sequence). This CDR3 is 13 amino acids long. CDR3 nucleotides: TGTGCCAGTAGTCCACAGGGGTACACTGAATCTTTCTTT. It yields the protein CASSPQGYTESFF.

The V call is TRBV20-1, the J call TRBJ2-3; D is ambiguous. Germline CDR1 DFQATT, CDR2 SNEGSKA (reference sequence). V was clipped by 1 base and J by 6 bases, with 11 bases between them. The CDR3 consists of 13 residues. The CDR3 protein is CSARVSLGDTQYF. The DNA of the CDR3 is TGCAGTGCTAGAGTTTCCCTGGGGGATACGCAGTATTTT.

This clonotype was picked up a small number of times. The chain uses TRBV28 and TRBJ2-7; 10 bases match TRBD2. V lost 11 bases and J lost 5; bases outside the gene matches: 6. Germline assignment: CDR1 MDHEN and CDR2 SYDVKM. The CDR3 has 12 amino acids. CDR3 DNA: TGTGCCCTGGGGCTAGCGGGAGACGAGCAGTACTTC. It is translated as CALGLAGDEQYF.

The V and J genes are TRBV12-5 and TRBJ2-1; TRBD2 agrees at 11 bases. The V gene end was trimmed by 5 bases and the J gene end by 2 bases; junction bases not matched to a gene: 17. Germline CDR1 reads LGHNT; CDR2 reads FRNRAP. This CDR3 comprises 20 residues. This chain's CDR3 is CASGPPGTSGNPGTYNEQFF. The CDR3 region has the DNA TGTGCTAGTGGTCCCCCCGGGACTAGCGGAAATCCTGGAACCTACAATGAGCAGTTCTTC.

This clonotype has more than one count but fewer than ten. The V and J genes are TRBV7-2 and TRBJ2-1, with D maybe TRBD2 (6 bases). Trimming pared 4 bases from V and 6 bases from J, leaving 13 bases between. The V gene's germline CDR1 is SGHTA and CDR2 FQGNSA. The CDR3 has 14 amino acids. This CDR3 is CASSSGLALNEQFF. The CDR3 nucleotides read TGTGCCAGCAGCTCGGGACTCGCACTCAATGAGCAGTTCTTC.

This clonotype is a singleton in its sample. The chain combines TRBV4-3 with TRBJ2-1; perhaps TRBD2 as D (5 bases). Trimming shortened V by 2 bases and J by 7 bases, and 9 bases separated the two germline ends. Germline CDR1 is LGHNA and CDR2 is YSLEER. The length of the CDR3 is 13 residues. The CDR3 is CASSQRPGNEQFF. The CDR3 nucleotides are TGCGCCAGCAGCCAACGGCCGGGGAATGAGCAGTTCTTC.

A few counts support this clonotype. The gene calls are TRBV20-1 and TRBJ2-2, with 14 bases aligning to TRBD2. This CDR3 spans 13 amino acids. The germline V gene has CDR1 DFQATT and CDR2 SNEGSKA (reference sequence). V was clipped by 7 bases and J by 8 bases; unmatched bases: 3. The CDR3 protein is CSGLAGGLGELFF. DNA of the CDR3: TGCAGTGGACTAGCGGGAGGGCTTGGGGAGCTGTTTTTT.

V usage is TRBV5-5 and J usage is TRBJ2-2, with 8 positions matching TRBD1. The CDR3 has 17 amino acids. Unmatched junction bases numbered 12, after V lost 4 bases and J lost 4 bases. CDR1 is SGHKS, CDR2 YYEKEE, per germline (reference sequence). The CDR3 sequence: CASSHPPTGASTGELFF. CDR3 coding DNA: TGTGCCAGCAGCCATCCACCGACAGGGGCGTCCACCGGGGAGCTGTTTTTT. Full variable domain (missing parts from reference TRBV5-5 and TRBJ2-2): DAGVTQSPTHLIKTRGQQVTLRCSPISGHKSVSWYQQVLGQGPQFIFQYYEKEERGRGNFPDRFSARQFPNYSSELNVNALLLGDSALYLCASSHPPTGASTGELFFGEGSRLTVL.